This TCR beta chain was sequenced for a study of blood T cell repertoires in COVID-19. Study-level information: COVID-19 samples, acute and convalescent, were from the United States, Italy and Spain. T cells, B-cell-depleted T cells, or PBMCs provided the cDNA or gDNA that served as material.

This CDR3 region has 15 residues. Trimming took 2 bases from V and 7 from J; bases not matched to a gene: 7. Per the germline V gene, CDR1 is LNHNV and CDR2 is YYDKDF (reference sequence). In the authors' methods: Reference gene primers were amplified, and this amplification served to estimate nucleated cell counts. The assay was immunoSEQ multiplex PCR, and TCRdb's table has in-frame clones only and misses some. V and J calls and clone size are those listed in that table; D and trimming were worked out from the DNA. This table holds 55,000 to 65,000 clones, approximately 90% found once. The chain couples TRBV15 to TRBJ1-5, with 8 bases that match TRBD1. The TCR was taken from a woman aged 55-69 years with active COVID-19. Material for sequencing was peripheral blood. CDR3 amino acids: CATSRNGQGTQPQHF. The CDR3, as DNA: TGTGCCACCAGCAGAAACGGACAGGGAACCCAGCCCCAGCATTTT. Looking up the rest from reference TRBV15 and TRBJ1-5 gives the full variable domain: DAMVIQNPRYQVTQFGKPVTLSCSQTLNHNVMYWYQQKSSQAPKLLFHYYDKDFNNEADTPDNFQSRRPNTSFCFLDIRSPGLGDTAMYLCATSRNGQGTQPQHFGDGTRLSIL.